This T cell receptor beta chain originates from a study of blood T cell repertoires in COVID-19. Study details: Samples came from the United States, Italy and Spain, spanning acute and convalescent COVID-19. Sources were T cells, B-cell-depleted T cells, or PBMCs; the material itself was cDNA or gDNA.

Assay used: immunoSEQ multiplex PCR; TCRdb lists only in-frame clones, some missing. The sample yields some 200,000 clones, around 82% seen once. The V and J ends lost 5 bases and 7 bases respectively, with 15 bases between them. Looked up from germline, CDR1 is KGHSH and CDR2 is LQKENI. The CDR3 runs to 13 residues. Sequencing used peripheral blood. This sequence joins TRBV18 and TRBJ2-7; D is unclear. This TCR was sampled from a woman in her seventies with acute or convalescent COVID-19. CDR3 bases: TGTGCCAGCTCATCTGACACCTATGGGGAGCAGTACTTC. It codes for CASSSDTYGEQYF.